The present T cell receptor beta chain was sequenced within a study of metastatic and nonmetastatic thyroid tumors. Overall study context: Repertoires of blood and of tissue (tumor or nodule) from malignant and benign thyroid patients were compared. Study-level findings and limits: Malignant thyroid tumors reportedly had TCR beta diversity that was significantly higher than in benign nodules, in blood and tumor.

Among the patients, none had received any treatment before thyroid surgery. The CDR3 consists of 11 residues. The V gene's germline CDR1 is LGHDT and CDR2 YNNKEL (reference sequence). The V end was cut by 1 base, the J end by 7 bases, with 4 bases between. Original handling: The study took CDR3 differences across clinicopathological groups and made a distant-metastasis classifier for papillary thyroid cancer from them. TCRdb re-processed the PCR reads through MiXCR. The V and J calls and clone size are TCRdb's, not the authors'. The data contain around 20,000 clones, about 20% of them seen just once; the ten biggest clones take up roughly 8%. Many counts were recorded for this clone. Antigen specificity is unknown.

The chain recombines TRBV3-1 with TRBJ1-1, with no clear D. This TCR derives from a female donor with papillary thyroid cancer or a benign thyroid nodule (not recorded which). Some clones in this sample may be carry-over from other donors' samples. The sample taken for sequencing was adjacent normal tissue. The CDR3 reads CASSQGGEAFF. CDR3 coding DNA: TGTGCCAGCAGCCAAGGGGGTGAAGCTTTCTTT.